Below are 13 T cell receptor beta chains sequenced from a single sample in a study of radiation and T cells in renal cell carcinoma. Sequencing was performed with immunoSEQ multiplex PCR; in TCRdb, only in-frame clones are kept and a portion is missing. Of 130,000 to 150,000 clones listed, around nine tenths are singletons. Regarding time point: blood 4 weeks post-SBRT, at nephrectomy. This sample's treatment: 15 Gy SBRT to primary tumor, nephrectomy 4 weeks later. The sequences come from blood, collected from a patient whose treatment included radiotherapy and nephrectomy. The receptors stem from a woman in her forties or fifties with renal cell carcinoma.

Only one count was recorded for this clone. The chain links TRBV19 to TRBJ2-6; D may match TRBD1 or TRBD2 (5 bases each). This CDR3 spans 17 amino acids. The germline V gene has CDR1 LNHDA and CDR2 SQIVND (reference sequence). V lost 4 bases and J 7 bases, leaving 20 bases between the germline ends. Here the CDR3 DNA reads TGTGCCAGTAGTAGCACGCCCTTGGCTGGGGACGCCAACGTCCTGACTTTC. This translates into CASSSTPLAGDANVLTF.

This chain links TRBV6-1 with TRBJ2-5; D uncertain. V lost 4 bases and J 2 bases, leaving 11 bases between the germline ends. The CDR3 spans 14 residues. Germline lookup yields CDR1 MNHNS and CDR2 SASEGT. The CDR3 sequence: CASSGTVAQETQYF. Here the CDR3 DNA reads TGTGCCAGCAGTGGAACAGTAGCTCAAGAGACCCAGTACTTC.

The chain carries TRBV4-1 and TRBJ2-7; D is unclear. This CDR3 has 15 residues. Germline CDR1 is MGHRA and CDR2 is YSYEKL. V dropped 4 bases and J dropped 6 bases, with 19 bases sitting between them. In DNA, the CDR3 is TGCGCCAGCAGCCTGGTGCCACAAAGAACCCGCGAGCAGTACTTC. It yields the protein CASSLVPQRTREQYF.

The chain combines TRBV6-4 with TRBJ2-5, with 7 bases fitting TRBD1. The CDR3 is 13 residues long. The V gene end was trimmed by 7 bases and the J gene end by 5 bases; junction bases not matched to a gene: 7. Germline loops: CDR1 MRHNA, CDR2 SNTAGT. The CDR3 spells CASIDRVGETQYF. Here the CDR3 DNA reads TGTGCCAGCATCGACAGGGTCGGCGAGACCCAGTACTTC.

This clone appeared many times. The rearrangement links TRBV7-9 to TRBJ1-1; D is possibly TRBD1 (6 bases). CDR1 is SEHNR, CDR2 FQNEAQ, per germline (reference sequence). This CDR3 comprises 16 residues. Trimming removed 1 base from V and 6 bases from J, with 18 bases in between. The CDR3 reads CASSLEPRGRRAEAFF. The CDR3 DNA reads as TGTGCCAGCAGCTTAGAGCCTCGGGGGCGTAGGGCTGAAGCTTTCTTT.

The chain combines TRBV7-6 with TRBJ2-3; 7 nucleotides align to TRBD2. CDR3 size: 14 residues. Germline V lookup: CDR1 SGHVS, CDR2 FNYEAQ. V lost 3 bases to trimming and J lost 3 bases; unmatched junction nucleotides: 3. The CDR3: CASSLGGDTDTQYF. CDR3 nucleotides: TGTGCCAGCAGCTTGGGAGGGGATACAGATACGCAGTATTTT.

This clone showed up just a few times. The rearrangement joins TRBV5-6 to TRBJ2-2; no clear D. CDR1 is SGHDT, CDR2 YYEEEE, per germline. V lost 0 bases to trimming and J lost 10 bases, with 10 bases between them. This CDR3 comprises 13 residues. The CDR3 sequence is CASSLGAEQELFF. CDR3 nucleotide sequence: TGTGCCAGCAGCTTGGGGGCGGAGCAGGAGCTGTTTTTT.

The CDR3 sequence is CAWSPLPGQMTYSNQPQHF. DNA of the CDR3: TGTGCCTGGAGTCCGTTACCGGGACAGATGACTTATAGCAATCAGCCCCAGCATTTT. The rearrangement joins TRBV30 to TRBJ1-5; TRBD1 aligns across 7 bases. Germline V gene data show CDR1 as GTSNPN and CDR2 as SVGIG (reference sequence). With 2 bases clipped from V and 0 bases from J, the junction kept 16 bases outside the gene matches. CDR3 length: 19 amino acids. Looking up the rest from reference TRBV30 and TRBJ1-5 gives the full variable domain: SQTIHQWPATLVQPVGSPLSLECTVEGTSNPNLYWYRQAAGRGLQLLFYSVGIGQISSEVPQNLSASRPQDRQFILSSKKLLLSDSGFYLCAWSPLPGQMTYSNQPQHFGDGTRLSIL.

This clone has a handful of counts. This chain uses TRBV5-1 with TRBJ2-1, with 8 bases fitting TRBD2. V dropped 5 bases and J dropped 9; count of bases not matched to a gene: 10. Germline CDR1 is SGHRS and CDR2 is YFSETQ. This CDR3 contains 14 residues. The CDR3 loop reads CASREWREVGEQFF. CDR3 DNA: TGCGCCAGCAGGGAATGGCGGGAGGTGGGTGAGCAGTTCTTC.

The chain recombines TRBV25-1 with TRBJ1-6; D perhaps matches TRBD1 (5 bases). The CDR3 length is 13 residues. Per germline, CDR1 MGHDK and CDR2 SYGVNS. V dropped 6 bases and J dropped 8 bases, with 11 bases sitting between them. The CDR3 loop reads CASRGVVDSPLHF. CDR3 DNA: TGTGCCAGCAGAGGGGTGGTTGATTCACCCCTCCACTTT. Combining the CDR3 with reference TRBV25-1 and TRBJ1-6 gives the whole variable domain EADIYQTPRYLVIGTGKKITLECSQTMGHDKMYWYQQDPGMELHLIHYSYGVNSTEKGDLSSESTVSRIRTEHFPLTLESARPSHTSQYLCASRGVVDSPLHFGNGTRLTVT.

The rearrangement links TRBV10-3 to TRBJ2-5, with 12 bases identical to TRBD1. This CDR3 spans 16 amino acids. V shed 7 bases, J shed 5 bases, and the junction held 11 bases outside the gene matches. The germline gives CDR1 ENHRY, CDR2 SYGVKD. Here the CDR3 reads CAIKDGTGGDWETQYF. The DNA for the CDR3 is TGTGCCATCAAGGACGGGACAGGGGGCGATTGGGAGACCCAGTACTTC.

CDR3 amino acids: CASRRTANTEAFF. The CDR3 DNA reads as TGTGCCAGCAGACGGACGGCGAACACTGAAGCTTTCTTT. The chain employs TRBV6-5 and TRBJ1-1; no clear D. The CDR3 loop spans 13 amino acids. Per germline, CDR1 MNHEY and CDR2 SVGAGI. Trimming left V 6 bases short and J 1 base short, with 9 bases between.

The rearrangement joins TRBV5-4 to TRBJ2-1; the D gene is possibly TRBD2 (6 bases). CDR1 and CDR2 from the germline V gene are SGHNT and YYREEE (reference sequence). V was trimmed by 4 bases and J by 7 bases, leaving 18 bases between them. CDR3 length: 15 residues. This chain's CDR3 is CASSGGQRGGNEQFF. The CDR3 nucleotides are TGTGCCAGCAGCGGAGGGCAGAGAGGTGGGAATGAGCAGTTCTTC.